The 26 T cell receptor beta chains listed next were all sequenced from one sample in a study of T-cell memory formation after mild COVID-19. TCRdb re-called the 5' RACE reads with MiXCR, one entry per CDR3 protein. Altogether 70,000 to 100,000 distinct CDR3 sequences are present, around 13% being singletons, with the ten largest covering about 29%. Sequencing was performed on PBMCs or a T cell subset sorted from them (not recorded which). These TCRs come from an adult woman who had mild COVID-19 (a few samples of this study predate the infection). Cell type and time point are not known.

This clonotype came up a few times. The DNA for the CDR3 is TGTGCCAGCAGCTCTCCTAGGGAAGGGAACATTCAGTACTTC. Translated, it gives CASSSPREGNIQYF. The rearrangement joins TRBV7-8 to TRBJ2-4; D gene uncertain. V gave up 4 bases and J gave up 7 bases, with 14 bases separating them. The CDR3 extends over 14 amino acids. Germline V lookup: CDR1 SGHVS, CDR2 FQNEAQ.

The chain couples TRBV7-9 to TRBJ2-7; 7 positions match TRBD1. V shed 8 bases and J 5 bases; nucleotides not matched to a gene: 12. CDR1 and CDR2 from the germline V gene are SEHNR and FQNEAQ (reference sequence). The CDR3 is made up of 14 amino acids. The CDR3 region has the DNA TGTGCCAGCTCCCAAGGGGGCATTCGCAACGAGCAGTACTTC. Its translation is CASSQGGIRNEQYF.

This clonotype was counted between two and nine times. The CDR3 bases are TGTGCCAGCAGCGAGAGCGGGGGCAACACCGGGGAGCTGTTTTTT. The encoded protein is CASSESGGNTGELFF. The V and J genes are TRBV5-5 and TRBJ2-2; the match to TRBD2 covers 8 bases. J was trimmed by 2 bases and V by 4 bases; bases with no gene match: 4. Germline CDR1 SGHKS, CDR2 YYEKEE (reference sequence). The CDR3 loop spans 15 amino acids.

J is TRBJ2-5 and V is TRBV7-9; the D is unclear. The V end was cut by 1 base, the J end by 5 bases, with 11 bases between. Germline V gives CDR1 SEHNR, CDR2 FQNEAQ (reference sequence). CDR3 length: 14 amino acids. This chain's CDR3 is CASSLEVSRETQYF. The CDR3 coding sequence is TGTGCCAGCAGCTTAGAAGTCAGTCGGGAGACCCAGTACTTC.

This rearrangement joins TRBV5-1 to TRBJ2-3; TRBD2 aligns across 9 bases. The germline V gene has CDR1 SGHRS and CDR2 YFSETQ. The V and J ends lost 0 bases and 6 bases, in that order; junction bases with no gene match: 8. The CDR3 is made up of 16 amino acids. CDR3 in DNA: TGCGCCAGCAGCTTGGATCTAGCGGGGACGAGGGATACGCAGTATTTT. Translated, it gives CASSLDLAGTRDTQYF.

The chain links TRBV19 to TRBJ2-7; D is unclear. V shed 5 bases and J shed 2 bases, with 16 bases lying between them. Germline-derived CDR1 and CDR2 are LNHDA and SQIVND (reference sequence). This CDR3 has 15 residues. In DNA, the CDR3 is TGTGCCAGTAGTCCAACGGCATTCCCCCCCTACGAGCAGTACTTC. Translated, it gives CASSPTAFPPYEQYF.

The chain uses TRBV7-2 and TRBJ2-7; tentative D call: TRBD1 (6 bases). In germline, CDR1 is SGHTA, CDR2 FQGNSA. The CDR3 covers 15 residues. The V and J ends lost 4 bases and 2 bases respectively, with 15 bases between them. The CDR3, as DNA: TGTGCCAGCAGCTATCAGGGGCCTCCTACCTACGAGCAGTACTTC. Its protein is CASSYQGPPTYEQYF.

This clonotype was observed at least ten times. The rearrangement links TRBV9 to TRBJ1-2, with a possible D match to TRBD1 (5 bases). Trimming removed 2 bases from V and 0 bases from J, with 11 bases in between. Looked up from germline, CDR1 is SGDLS and CDR2 is YYNGEE. The CDR3 consists of 15 residues. The CDR3 DNA follows: TGTGCCAGCAGCGTCGGGGGTACCGCTAACTATGGCTACACCTTC. Protein: CASSVGGTANYGYTF.

The chain uses TRBV7-9 and TRBJ2-3, with D perhaps being TRBD1 or TRBD2 (5 bases each). CDR1 is SEHNR, CDR2 FQNEAQ, per germline (reference sequence). This CDR3 has 16 amino acids. Trimming removed 4 bases at V and 0 bases at J, with 14 bases between. The CDR3 DNA follows: TGTGCCAGCAGCTCCGGGACCCAACGTAGCACAGATACGCAGTATTTT. Residues: CASSSGTQRSTDTQYF.

This clonotype was counted ten times or more. This sequence joins TRBV12-3 or TRBV12-4 and TRBJ2-5; D perhaps matches TRBD1 (6 bases). V was trimmed by 7 bases and J by 2 bases, leaving 11 bases between them. This CDR3 comprises 13 residues. CDR3 protein: CASTTGQQETQYF. The CDR3 nucleotides are TGTGCCAGCACCACCGGACAGCAAGAGACCCAGTACTTC.

The chain links TRBV23-1 to TRBJ1-5; no reliable D call. TRBV23-1 has ORF status, its function being uncertain. The CDR3 spans 15 residues. V gave up 0 bases and J gave up 5 bases, with 11 bases separating them. The CDR3 spells CASSQSLLGYQPQHF. As DNA, the CDR3 is TGCGCCAGCAGTCAATCTCTTTTGGGCTATCAGCCCCAGCATTTT.

In this sample, this clonotype turned up many times. CDR3 DNA sequence: TGTGCCAGCAGGGGGGGACAGGAGCGATACGAGCAGTACTTC. This gives the protein CASRGGQERYEQYF. This chain connects TRBV12-3 or TRBV12-4 to TRBJ2-7, with TRBD1 matching over 8 bases. Trimming cost V 6 bases and J 4 bases; bases outside gene matches: 8. There are 14 residues in the CDR3.

This clonotype showed up just a few times. The chain carries TRBV24-1 and TRBJ2-1; TRBD1 matches 7 bases. The CDR3 is 16 residues long. V shed 2 bases and J 0 bases; nucleotides not matched to a gene: 3. Germline V gene sequence: CDR1 KGHDR, CDR2 SFDVKD. CDR3: CATSDSGQSSYNEQFF. The CDR3 region has the DNA TGTGCCACCAGTGATTCGGGACAGAGCTCCTACAATGAGCAGTTCTTC.

This clonotype was seen more than once but under ten times. The V and J genes are TRBV4-1 and TRBJ2-7; 9 bases are a match to TRBD2. CDR3 size: 16 residues. The V gene end was trimmed by 0 bases and the J gene end by 1 base; junction bases not matched to a gene: 4. Germline CDR1 and CDR2: MGHRA and YSYEKL. CDR3: CASSQDQRGASYEQYF. Written as DNA, the CDR3 is TGCGCCAGCAGCCAAGATCAGCGGGGGGCTTCCTACGAGCAGTACTTC.

The chain links TRBV6-1 to TRBJ1-2, with 7 bases matching TRBD1. Germline V gene lookup returns CDR1 MNHNS and CDR2 SASEGT. The length of the CDR3 is 15 residues. V dropped 0 bases and J dropped 4; count of bases not matched to a gene: 5. The CDR3 DNA reads TGTGCCAGCAGTGAAGCACCGACAGGGTCCTATGGCTACACCTTC. It translates to CASSEAPTGSYGYTF.

This clonotype was observed a handful of times. The chain is built from TRBV5-1 and TRBJ2-5; 10 bases match TRBD1. J lost 4 bases, V lost 3 bases, and 12 bases had no gene match. The CDR3 covers 17 residues. Germline CDR1 and CDR2: SGHRS and YFSETQ. Here the CDR3 reads CASSSRQGALLGETQYF. CDR3 coding DNA: TGCGCCAGCAGCTCGAGACAGGGGGCTCTTTTGGGAGAGACCCAGTACTTC.

This clonotype has a handful of counts. The J gene is TRBJ1-1, the V gene TRBV6-5; TRBD1 might be the D (6 bases). CDR3 length: 16 amino acids. Germline V gene data show CDR1 as MNHEY and CDR2 as SVGAGI. Trimming stripped 6 bases from V and 0 bases from J, with 17 bases between. The chain's CDR3 is CASSVGGFLMNTEAFF. The CDR3 DNA reads TGTGCCAGCAGCGTAGGGGGGTTTCTAATGAACACTGAAGCTTTCTTT.

This clonotype has more than one count but fewer than ten. The chain couples TRBV4-1 to TRBJ2-1; 10 nucleotides align to TRBD2. Germline V gives CDR1 MGHRA, CDR2 YSYEKL. V gave up 7 bases and J gave up 0 bases; unmatched junction bases: 9. The CDR3 sequence is 17 residues long. The CDR3 sequence: CASKLSQRGGSYNEQFF. In DNA, the CDR3 is TGCGCCAGCAAATTATCGCAGCGGGGGGGCTCCTACAATGAGCAGTTCTTC.

The chain recombines TRBV7-6 with TRBJ2-2; D is undetermined. CDR1 and CDR2 (germline): SGHVS, FNYEAQ. V was shortened by 1 base and J by 0 bases, with 3 bases between the two germline ends. CDR3 length equals 14 residues. The CDR3 here is CASSLESNTGELFF. In DNA, the CDR3 is TGTGCCAGCAGCTTAGAGTCGAACACCGGGGAGCTGTTTTTT.

This chain uses TRBV9 with TRBJ2-5; TRBD1 agrees at 8 bases. The V gene end was trimmed by 2 bases and the J gene end by 4 bases; junction bases not matched to a gene: 7. This CDR3 has 15 amino acids. Per germline, CDR1 SGDLS and CDR2 YYNGEE. The CDR3 DNA reads as TGTGCCAGCAGCGTTGGACAGGGAGGCGGAGAGACCCAGTACTTC. It is translated as CASSVGQGGGETQYF.

The chain couples TRBV12-3 or TRBV12-4 to TRBJ2-7; D is unclear. Trimming cost V 10 bases and J 2 bases, with 24 bases left between them. The CDR3 runs 16 residues. CDR3 residues: CATPAYTDNPPYEQYF. The CDR3 DNA follows: TGTGCCACCCCAGCTTATACTGACAACCCGCCCTACGAGCAGTACTTC.

This clonotype was counted many times. The chain is built from TRBV5-1 and TRBJ2-5, with 9 bases that match TRBD2. J lost 4 bases, V lost 5 bases, and 6 bases had no gene match. CDR1 and CDR2 from the germline V gene are SGHRS and YFSETQ. The CDR3 is 14 amino acids. The CDR3 loop reads CASSLSLAGETQYF. The DNA for the CDR3 is TGCGCCAGCAGTCTATCACTAGCGGGAGAGACCCAGTACTTC.

V and J are TRBV7-6 and TRBJ2-2, with 7 bases lining up with TRBD2. The CDR3 contains 20 residues. Germline V gives CDR1 SGHVS, CDR2 FNYEAQ. Losses at the gene ends were 1 base for V and 3 bases for J; bases not matched to a gene: 17. This CDR3 is CASSLDFGLVIHGDTGELFF. Written as DNA, the CDR3 is TGTGCCAGCAGCTTAGACTTTGGACTAGTCATTCACGGGGACACCGGGGAGCTGTTTTTT. Using reference TRBV7-6 and TRBJ2-2 for the parts outside the CDR3, the full variable domain is GAGVSQSPRYKVTKRGQDVALRCDPISGHVSLYWYRQALGQGPEFLTYFNYEAQQDKSGLPNDRFSAERPEGSISTLTIQRTEQRDSAMYRCASSLDFGLVIHGDTGELFFGEGSRLTVL.

There are a few counts of this clonotype. V gene TRBV14 combines with J gene TRBJ1-2; D gene ambiguous. The CDR3 length is 17 residues. The germline gives CDR1 SGHDN, CDR2 FVKESK. Trimming left V 0 bases short and J 6 bases short, with 20 bases between. The CDR3 nucleotides read TGTGCCAGCAGCCAAGATCTAGGTCCCGGACCGATCCATGGCTACACCTTC. It codes for CASSQDLGPGPIHGYTF.

This clonotype has only one observation. The chain carries TRBV6-5 and TRBJ2-1; possibly TRBD1 or TRBD2 for D (5 bases each). The CDR3 length is 16 residues. The ends were cut back, 1 base at V and 0 bases at J, with 10 bases in the middle. The germline gives CDR1 MNHEY, CDR2 SVGAGI. The CDR3 sequence is CASSYWDGRSYNEQFF. The DNA for the CDR3 is TGTGCCAGCAGTTACTGGGACGGTCGCTCCTACAATGAGCAGTTCTTC.

The V and J genes are TRBV5-1 and TRBJ2-1; 7 bases fit TRBD2. Germline CDR1 reads SGHRS; CDR2 reads YFSETQ. CDR3 length: 18 residues. V was clipped by 3 bases and J by 3 bases; unmatched bases: 15. The CDR3 sequence: CASSSLTGRGVYYNEQFF. CDR3 nucleotide sequence: TGCGCCAGCAGCTCCCTGACCGGCCGGGGGGTCTACTACAATGAGCAGTTCTTC.